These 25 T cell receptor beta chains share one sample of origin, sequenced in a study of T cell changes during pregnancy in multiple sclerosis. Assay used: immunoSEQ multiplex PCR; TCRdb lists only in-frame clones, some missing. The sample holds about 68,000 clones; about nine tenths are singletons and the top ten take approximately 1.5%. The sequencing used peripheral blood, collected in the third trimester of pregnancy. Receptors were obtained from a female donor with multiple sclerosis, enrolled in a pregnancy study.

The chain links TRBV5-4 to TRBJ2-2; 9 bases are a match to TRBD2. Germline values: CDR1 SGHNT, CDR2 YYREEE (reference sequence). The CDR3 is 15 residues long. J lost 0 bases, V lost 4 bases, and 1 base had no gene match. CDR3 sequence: CASSIAGANTGELFF. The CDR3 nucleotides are TGTGCCAGCAGCATAGCGGGGGCGAACACCGGGGAGCTGTTTTTT.

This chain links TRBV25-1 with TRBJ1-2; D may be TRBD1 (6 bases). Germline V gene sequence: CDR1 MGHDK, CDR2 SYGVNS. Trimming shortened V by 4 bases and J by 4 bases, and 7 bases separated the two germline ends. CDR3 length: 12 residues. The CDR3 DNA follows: TGTGCCAGCAGTGGGGACACCTATGGCTACACCTTC. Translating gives CASSGDTYGYTF.

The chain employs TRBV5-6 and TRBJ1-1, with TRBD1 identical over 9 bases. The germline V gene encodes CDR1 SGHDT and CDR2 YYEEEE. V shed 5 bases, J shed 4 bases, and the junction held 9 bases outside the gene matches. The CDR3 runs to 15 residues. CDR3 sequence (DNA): TGTGCCAGCAGACAAGAACAGGGGGCTTTCACTGAAGCTTTCTTT. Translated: CASRQEQGAFTEAFF.

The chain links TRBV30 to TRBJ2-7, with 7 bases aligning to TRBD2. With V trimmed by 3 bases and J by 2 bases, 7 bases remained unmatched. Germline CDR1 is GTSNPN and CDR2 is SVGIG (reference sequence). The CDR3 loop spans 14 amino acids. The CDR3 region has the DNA TGTGCCTGGAGCCGGGGAGGGACCACCTACGAGCAGTACTTC. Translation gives CAWSRGGTTYEQYF.

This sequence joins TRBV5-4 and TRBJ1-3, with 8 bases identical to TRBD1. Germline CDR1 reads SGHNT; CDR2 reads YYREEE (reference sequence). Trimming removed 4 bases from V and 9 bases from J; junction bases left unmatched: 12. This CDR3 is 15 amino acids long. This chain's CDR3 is CASSRDTGGSGTIYF. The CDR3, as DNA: TGTGCCAGCAGCCGGGATACAGGGGGTTCTGGCACCATATATTTT.

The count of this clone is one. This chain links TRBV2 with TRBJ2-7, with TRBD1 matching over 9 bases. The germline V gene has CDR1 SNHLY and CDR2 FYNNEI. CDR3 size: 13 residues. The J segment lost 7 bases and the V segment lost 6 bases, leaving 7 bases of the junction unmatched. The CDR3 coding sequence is TGTGCCAGCAGGGGACAGGGATCCTCGGAGCAGTACTTC. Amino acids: CASRGQGSSEQYF.

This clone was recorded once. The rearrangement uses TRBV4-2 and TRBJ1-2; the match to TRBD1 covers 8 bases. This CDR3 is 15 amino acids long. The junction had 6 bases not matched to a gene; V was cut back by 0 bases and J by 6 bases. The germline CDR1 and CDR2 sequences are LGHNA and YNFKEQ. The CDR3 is CASSQDLDREHGYTF. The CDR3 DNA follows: TGTGCCAGCAGCCAAGACCTGGACAGGGAGCATGGCTACACCTTC.

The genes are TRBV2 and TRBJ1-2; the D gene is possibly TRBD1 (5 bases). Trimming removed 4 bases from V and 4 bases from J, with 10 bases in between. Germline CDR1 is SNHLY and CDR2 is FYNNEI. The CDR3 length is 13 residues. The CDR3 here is CASSAGGVYGYTF. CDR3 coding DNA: TGTGCCAGCAGTGCCGGGGGGGTCTATGGCTACACCTTC.

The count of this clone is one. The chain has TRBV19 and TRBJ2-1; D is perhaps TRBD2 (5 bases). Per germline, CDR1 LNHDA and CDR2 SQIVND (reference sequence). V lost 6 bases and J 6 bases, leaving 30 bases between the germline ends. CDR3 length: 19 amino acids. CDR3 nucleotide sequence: TGTGCCAGTAGAGGAAGTGAGGGAAAAGGTTGGTTGGAGTTCAATGAGCAGTTCTTC. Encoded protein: CASRGSEGKGWLEFNEQFF.

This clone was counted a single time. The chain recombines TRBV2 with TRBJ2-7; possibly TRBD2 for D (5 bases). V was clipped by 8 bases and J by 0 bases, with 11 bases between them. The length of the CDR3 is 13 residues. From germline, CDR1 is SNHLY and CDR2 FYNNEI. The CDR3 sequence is CASFPGSSYEQYF. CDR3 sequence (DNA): TGTGCCAGCTTCCCTGGGAGCTCCTACGAGCAGTACTTC.

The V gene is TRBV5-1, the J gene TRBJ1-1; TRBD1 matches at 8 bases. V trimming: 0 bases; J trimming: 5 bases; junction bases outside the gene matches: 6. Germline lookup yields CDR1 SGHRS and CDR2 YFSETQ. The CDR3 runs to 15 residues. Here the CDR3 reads CASSLVEQGGTEAFF. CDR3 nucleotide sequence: TGCGCCAGCAGCTTGGTGGAACAGGGGGGGACTGAAGCTTTCTTT.

The CDR3 region has the DNA TGTGCCAGCAGCTCGCGCACAGGGGGCATCAGCAATCAGCCCCAGCATTTT. Translated: CASSSRTGGISNQPQHF. The chain couples TRBV5-6 to TRBJ1-5; 9 bases are shared with TRBD1. The germline gives CDR1 SGHDT, CDR2 YYEEEE. The V segment lost 3 bases and the J segment 1 base; nucleotides outside the gene matches: 8. The CDR3 length is 17 residues.

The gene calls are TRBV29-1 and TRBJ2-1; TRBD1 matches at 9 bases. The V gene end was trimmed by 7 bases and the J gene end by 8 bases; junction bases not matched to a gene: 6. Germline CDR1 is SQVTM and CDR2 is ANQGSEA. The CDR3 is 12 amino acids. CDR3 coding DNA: TGCAGCGGGAACAGGGGGCAAGATGAGCAGTTCTTC. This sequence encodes CSGNRGQDEQFF.

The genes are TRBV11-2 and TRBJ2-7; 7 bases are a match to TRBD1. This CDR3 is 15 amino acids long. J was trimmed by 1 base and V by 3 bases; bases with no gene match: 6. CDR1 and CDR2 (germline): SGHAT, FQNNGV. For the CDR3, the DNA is TGTGCCAGCAGCTTGGACAGGATGAAATCCTACGAGCAGTACTTC. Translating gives CASSLDRMKSYEQYF.

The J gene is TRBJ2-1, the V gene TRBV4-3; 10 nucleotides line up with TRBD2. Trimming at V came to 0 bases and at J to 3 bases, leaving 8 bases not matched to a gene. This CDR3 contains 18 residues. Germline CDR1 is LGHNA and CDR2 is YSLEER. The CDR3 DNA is TGCGCCAGCAGCCAAGATGGTGGCAGCGGGGGGGTCTACAATGAGCAGTTCTTC. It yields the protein CASSQDGGSGGVYNEQFF.

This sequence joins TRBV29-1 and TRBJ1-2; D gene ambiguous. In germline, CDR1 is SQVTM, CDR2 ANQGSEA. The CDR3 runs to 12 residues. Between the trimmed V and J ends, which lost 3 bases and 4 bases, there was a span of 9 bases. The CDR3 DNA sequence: TGCAGCGTTGACCCGGGGTCCTATGGCTACACCTTC. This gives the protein CSVDPGSYGYTF.

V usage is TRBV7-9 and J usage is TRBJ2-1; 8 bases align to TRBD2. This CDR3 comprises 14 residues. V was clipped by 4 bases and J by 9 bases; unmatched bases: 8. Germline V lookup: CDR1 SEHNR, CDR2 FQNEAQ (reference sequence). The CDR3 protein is CASSYAGGGREQFF. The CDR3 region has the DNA TGTGCCAGCAGCTATGCGGGAGGAGGTCGTGAGCAGTTCTTC.

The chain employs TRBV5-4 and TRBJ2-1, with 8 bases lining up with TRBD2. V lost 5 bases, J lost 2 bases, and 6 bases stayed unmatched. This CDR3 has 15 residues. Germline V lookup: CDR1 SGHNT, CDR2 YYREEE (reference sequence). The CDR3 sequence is CASRLTSDAYNEQFF. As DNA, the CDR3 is TGTGCCAGCAGATTGACTAGCGATGCCTACAATGAGCAGTTCTTC.

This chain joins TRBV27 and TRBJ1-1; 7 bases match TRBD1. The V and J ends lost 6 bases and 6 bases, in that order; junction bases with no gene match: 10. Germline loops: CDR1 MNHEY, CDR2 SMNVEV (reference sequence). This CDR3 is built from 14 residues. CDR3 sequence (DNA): TGTGCCAGCAGATCGCAGGGGGTTAAGGCTGAAGCTTTCTTT. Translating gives CASRSQGVKAEAFF.

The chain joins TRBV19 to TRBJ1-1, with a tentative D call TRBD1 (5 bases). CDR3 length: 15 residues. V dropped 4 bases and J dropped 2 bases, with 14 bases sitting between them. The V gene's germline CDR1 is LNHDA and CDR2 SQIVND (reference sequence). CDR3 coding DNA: TGTGCCAGTAGTAGGGGCCCCGGTCTCAACACTGAAGCTTTCTTT. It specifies CASSRGPGLNTEAFF.

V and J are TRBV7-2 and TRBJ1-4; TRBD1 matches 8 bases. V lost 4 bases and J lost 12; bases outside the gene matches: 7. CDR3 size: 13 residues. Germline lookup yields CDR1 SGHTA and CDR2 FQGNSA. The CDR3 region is CASSWDRSGELFF. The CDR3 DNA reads TGTGCCAGCAGCTGGGACAGGTCAGGGGAACTGTTTTTT.

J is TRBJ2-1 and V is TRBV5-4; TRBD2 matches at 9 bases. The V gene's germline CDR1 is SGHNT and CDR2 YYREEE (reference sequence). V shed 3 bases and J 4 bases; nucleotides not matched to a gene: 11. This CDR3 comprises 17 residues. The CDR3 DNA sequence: TGTGCCAGCAGCTCGACTCCGGGACTAGCAGCTTACAATGAGCAGTTCTTC. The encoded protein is CASSSTPGLAAYNEQFF. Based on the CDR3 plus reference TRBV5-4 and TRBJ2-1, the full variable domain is ETGVTQSPTHLIKTRGQQVTLRCSSQSGHNTVSWYQQALGQGPQFIFQYYREEENGRGNFPPRFSGLQFPNYSSELNVNALELDDSALYLCASSSTPGLAAYNEQFFGPGTRLTVL.

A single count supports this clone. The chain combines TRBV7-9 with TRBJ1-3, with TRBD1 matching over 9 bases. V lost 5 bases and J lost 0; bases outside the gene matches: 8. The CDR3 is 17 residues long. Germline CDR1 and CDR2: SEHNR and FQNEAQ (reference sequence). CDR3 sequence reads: CASSHPQGASSGNTIYF. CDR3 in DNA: TGTGCCAGCAGCCATCCACAGGGGGCAAGCTCTGGAAACACCATATATTTT.

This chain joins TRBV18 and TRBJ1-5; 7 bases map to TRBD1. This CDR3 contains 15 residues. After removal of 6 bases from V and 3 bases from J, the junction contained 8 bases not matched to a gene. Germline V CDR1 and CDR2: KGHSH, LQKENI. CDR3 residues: CASSPGQADNQPQHF. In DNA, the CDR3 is TGTGCCAGCTCCCCTGGACAGGCGGACAATCAGCCCCAGCATTTT.

For the CDR3, the DNA is TGTGCCAGCAGCGCAAGGGACAGGGTAGGGAATGAGCAGTTCTTC. Translating gives CASSARDRVGNEQFF. The V and J genes are TRBV7-9 and TRBJ2-1; 9 bases agree with TRBD1. The CDR3 spans 15 residues. J gave up 7 bases and V 5 bases, and 9 bases lay outside the gene matches. CDR1 and CDR2 from the germline V gene are SEHNR and FQNEAQ (reference sequence).